Sequencing of this TCR beta chain was carried out in a study of shared clonotypes between healthy human individuals. The method was immunoSEQ multiplex PCR; TCRdb's version includes in-frame clones alone and lacks a portion of them. The data contain a few million clones, 90% to 95% of them singletons. Germline loops: CDR1 DFQATT, CDR2 SNEGSKA (reference sequence). The CDR3 has 11 residues. Deletions cut 5 bases from V and 4 bases from J, with 9 bases between. The sequence was collected from a man between 18 and 35 years old in good health. Some clones in this sample may be carry-over from other donors' samples. The V and J genes are TRBV20-1 and TRBJ2-7; no clear D. Source material: naive CD4+ T cells from PBMCs. Subset specified: CD45RA+ positively selected. The CDR3 loop is CSAGPFYEQYF. Here the CDR3 DNA reads TGCAGTGCTGGGCCCTTTTACGAGCAGTACTTC.